The table lists the clone carrying this TCR beta chain with a few counts. This record belongs to a study of T-cell reconstitution after alpha-beta-depleted transplantation in children. Germline-derived CDR1 and CDR2 are SGHRS and YFSETQ. V shed 0 bases, J shed 4 bases, and the junction held 7 bases outside the gene matches. The CDR3 covers 17 residues. A library of TCRbeta sequences, prepared with unique molecular identifiers, was generated. Via MiXCR, TCRdb re-called the PCR reads, giving one row per CDR3 protein. Seen here are about 610,000 distinct CDR3 sequences, roughly 10% observed once, and the top ten hold less than 5%.

The V call is TRBV5-1, the J call TRBJ2-1, with 10 bases aligning to TRBD1. This TCR was recovered from a human donor who donated a stem cell graft to a child with acute myeloid leukemia. Sequencing was performed on PBMCs from the stem cell graft donor, taken from the stem cell graft. CDR3 sequence: CASSLAVRTGGYNEQFF. As DNA, the CDR3 is TGCGCCAGCAGCTTGGCTGTACGGACAGGGGGATACAATGAGCAGTTCTTC.